These 20 T cell receptor beta chains share one sample of origin, sequenced in a study of shared clonotypes between healthy human individuals. Libraries were prepared by immunoSEQ multiplex PCR; TCRdb keeps only in-frame clonotypes and omits some of them. Of 1,500,000 or so clones listed, around 95% were seen once; the top ten hold over 1%. What was sequenced was naive CD4+ T cells sorted from blood. The subset: CD45RA+ positively selected. These receptors were taken from a man aged 30 to 39 in good health.

V usage is TRBV2 and J usage is TRBJ2-7, with 9 bases fitting TRBD1. Per germline, CDR1 SNHLY and CDR2 FYNNEI. The CDR3 is 15 amino acids. The ends lost 6 bases at V and 5 bases at J; junction bases unmatched: 11. CDR3 coding DNA: TGTGCCAGCAGAGAGGGACAGGGTTGGGGGAACGAGCAGTACTTC. It translates to CASREGQGWGNEQYF.

The genes are TRBV2 and TRBJ1-1, with no clear D. The germline gives CDR1 SNHLY, CDR2 FYNNEI. The CDR3 runs to 11 residues. With 7 bases removed from V and 2 bases from J, the gap between germline ends came to 5 bases. The DNA for the CDR3 is TGTGCCAGCACCTCCAACACTGAAGCTTTCTTT. Its protein is CASTSNTEAFF.

DNA for the CDR3: TGTGCCAGCAGCCAAGTTCCGAGCGGGCAGTTCTTC. Amino acid sequence: CASSQVPSGQFF. V is TRBV14 and J is TRBJ2-1; tentatively, D is TRBD2 (5 bases). CDR3 length: 12 amino acids. V was clipped by 1 base and J by 12 bases, with 10 bases between them. Looked up from germline, CDR1 is SGHDN and CDR2 is FVKESK.

About this clone: Additional DNA sequences in this sample encode the identical CDR3. The rearrangement uses TRBV7-2 and TRBJ1-5; no clear D. Germline CDR1 is SGHTA and CDR2 is FQGNSA. Trimming took 5 bases from V and 4 from J, leaving 15 bases between them. This CDR3 contains 15 residues. The CDR3 region has the DNA TGTGCCAGCAGCATCGACGAGGCGCTTAATCAGCCCCAGCATTTT. It yields the protein CASSIDEALNQPQHF.

This chain joins TRBV7-9 and TRBJ1-4; the D is unclear. Germline values: CDR1 SEHNR, CDR2 FQNEAQ (reference sequence). This CDR3 spans 14 amino acids. V lost 1 base to trimming and J lost 0 bases, with 3 bases between them. The CDR3 loop reads CASSLVPTNEKLFF. CDR3 in DNA: TGTGCCAGCAGCTTAGTCCCAACTAATGAAAAACTGTTTTTT.

In DNA, the CDR3 is TGTGCCAGCAGCCATAGACTAGCGGGAGATTTAACAGATACGCAGTATTTT. Translation: CASSHRLAGDLTDTQYF. This chain links TRBV11-2 with TRBJ2-3; 12 bases align to TRBD2. The CDR3 runs to 17 residues. The junction had 9 bases not matched to a gene; V was cut back by 5 bases and J by 3 bases. Germline CDR1 and CDR2: SGHAT and FQNNGV.

This clone was seen just once. The rearrangement uses TRBV18 and TRBJ1-5; D might be TRBD1 (5 bases). The CDR3 sequence is 14 residues long. V lost 5 bases and J lost 2, with 10 bases in between. Germline values: CDR1 KGHSH, CDR2 LQKENI. Written as DNA, the CDR3 is TGTGCCAGCTCAGTTGCACAGGGCAATCAGCCCCAGCATTTT. Protein: CASSVAQGNQPQHF.

This clone has just a few counts. V gene TRBV5-1 combines with J gene TRBJ1-5, with TRBD1 matching over 8 bases. This CDR3 has 13 amino acids. Per germline, CDR1 SGHRS and CDR2 YFSETQ. J was trimmed by 10 bases and V by 0 bases; bases with no gene match: 3. The DNA of the CDR3 is TGCGCCAGCAGCTTGGACAGGGGGGGACCCCAGCATTTT. Protein sequence: CASSLDRGGPQHF.

With respect to this clone: Sequence at one end of the junction differs from germline and may be a read error. This chain links TRBV7-9 with TRBJ2-5; D is undetermined. This CDR3 region has 11 residues. The germline V gene has CDR1 SEHNR and CDR2 FQNEAQ (reference sequence). The CDR3 bases are TGTGCCAGCAGCTTAGGGACGTCCTCGGACTTC. As protein: CASSLGTSSDF.

J is TRBJ2-1 and V is TRBV9, with D perhaps matching TRBD1 (5 bases). The CDR3 sequence is 15 residues long. Germline assignment: CDR1 SGDLS and CDR2 YYNGEE. V was clipped by 0 bases and J by 5 bases, with 12 bases between them. This chain's CDR3 is CASSVGGGAHNEQFF. Written as DNA, the CDR3 is TGTGCCAGCAGCGTAGGGGGTGGGGCGCACAATGAGCAGTTCTTC.

The chain uses TRBV25-1 and TRBJ2-7, with no clear D. Germline V gene lookup returns CDR1 MGHDK and CDR2 SYGVNS. The V end was cut by 4 bases, the J end by 5 bases, with 15 bases between. The CDR3 is 14 residues long. CDR3: CASSVIRTVNEQYF. The DNA of the CDR3 is TGTGCCAGCAGTGTAATTCGGACGGTCAACGAGCAGTACTTC.

This clone was counted once. The J gene is TRBJ1-3, the V gene TRBV18; D uncertain. V was cut by 7 bases and J by 8 bases, with 18 bases left in between. The germline V gene encodes CDR1 KGHSH and CDR2 LQKENI. CDR3 length: 14 residues. DNA of the CDR3: TGTGCCAGCTTAACCAACCTTGGGGAGGACACCATATATTTT. This encodes CASLTNLGEDTIYF.

The rearrangement uses TRBV15 and TRBJ2-7; D not certain. The germline V gene encodes CDR1 LNHNV and CDR2 YYDKDF (reference sequence). CDR3 length equals 14 residues. Trimming left V 0 bases short and J 9 bases short, with 15 bases between. The CDR3: CATSRDRPTLGQYF. The CDR3 DNA follows: TGTGCCACCAGCAGAGATCGCCCCACTTTGGGGCAGTACTTC.

The chain links TRBV2 to TRBJ2-3; D might be TRBD1 or TRBD2, each matching 6 bases. CDR3 size: 15 residues. Trimming left V 3 bases short and J 10 bases short, with 20 bases between. CDR1 is SNHLY, CDR2 FYNNEI, per germline. The CDR3 DNA follows: TGTGCCAGCAGTGACGAGGGGGGTAGTTTTTGGCCGCAGTATTTT. It yields the protein CASSDEGGSFWPQYF.

The chain is built from TRBV7-2 and TRBJ1-5; D is unresolved. The CDR3 has 13 amino acids. The V end lost 8 bases, the J end lost 5 bases, and 13 bases lay between the germline ends. Germline-derived CDR1 and CDR2 are SGHTA and FQGNSA. The CDR3 DNA sequence: TGTGCCAGCGGAGGACGTAACCATCAGCCCCAGCATTTT. Protein product: CASGGRNHQPQHF.

This sequence joins TRBV5-1 and TRBJ1-1; 12 bases map to TRBD1. Germline loops: CDR1 SGHRS, CDR2 YFSETQ. Trimming at V came to 6 bases and at J to 0 bases, leaving 9 bases not matched to a gene. The CDR3 length is 17 residues. CDR3 sequence (DNA): TGCGCCAGCACGGTAATGGGGACAGGGGGCCTGAACACTGAAGCTTTCTTT. Protein product: CASTVMGTGGLNTEAFF. The entire variable domain, with the rest obtained from reference TRBV5-1 and TRBJ1-1, is as follows: KAGVTQTPRYLIKTRGQQVTLSCSPISGHRSVSWYQQTPGQGLQFLFEYFSETQRNKGNFPGRFSGRQFSNSRSEMNVSTLELGDSALYLCASTVMGTGGLNTEAFFGQGTRLTVV.

The gene calls are TRBV28 and TRBJ2-7; D uncertain. V was trimmed by 4 bases and J by 4 bases, leaving 14 bases between them. The CDR3 length is 14 residues. Germline V gene sequence: CDR1 MDHEN, CDR2 SYDVKM. CDR3 sequence reads: CASSSRLHPYEQYF. As DNA, the CDR3 is TGTGCCAGCAGTTCCCGTCTACACCCTTACGAGCAGTACTTC.

The chain couples TRBV10-3 to TRBJ2-6; possible D gene TRBD2, 6 bases. Germline CDR1 is ENHRY and CDR2 is SYGVKD. This CDR3 contains 16 residues. V gave up 0 bases and J gave up 3 bases, with 9 bases separating them. CDR3 amino acids: CAISESGGSGANVLTF. The CDR3 coding sequence is TGTGCCATCAGTGAGTCAGGAGGGAGTGGGGCCAACGTCCTGACTTTC.

This chain joins TRBV6-5 and TRBJ1-2; D is ambiguous. Trimming took 1 base from V and 8 from J, leaving 20 bases between them. CDR1 and CDR2 from the germline V gene are MNHEY and SVGAGI. This CDR3 spans 16 amino acids. CDR3 in DNA: TGTGCCAGCAGTTACTACCCGGACCGACGGCCACGGGGCTACACCTTC. As protein: CASSYYPDRRPRGYTF.

On this clone: Given the absence of the conserved phenylalanine or tryptophan at the CDR3 end, a read error is likely. The limits of the CDR3 on the DNA are not certain, so only TCRdb's listed CDR3 is given. The same CDR3 arises from other DNA sequences in this sample as well. J is TRBJ2-7 and V is TRBV29-1. The CDR3 totals 9 residues, both ends included. From germline, CDR1 is SQVTM and CDR2 ANQGSEA. The CDR3 is CSGGGTETY.